These T cell receptor beta chains were read from a single sample in a study of PD-1 blockade in classical Hodgkin lymphoma. Profiling relied on immunoSEQ multiplex PCR, and the TCRdb table lists in-frame clones only, not all of them. The profile shows tens of thousands of clones, approximately 95% of them singletons. The sequencing sample was made of peripheral blood mononuclear cells (PBMCs). The source is a human donor with classical Hodgkin lymphoma. CDR3s include the opening cysteine and the closing phenylalanine or tryptophan. Each record gives: D gene, J gene, clone size, V gene, CDR3 protein, CDR3 DNA. The D gene is left open where the match is weak. Size is omitted from some rows. Given values are once, few, many or a class for expanded clones.

D gene: TRBD1; J gene: TRBJ1-1; clone size: -; V gene: TRBV4-1; CDR3 protein: CASSQIDRGEAFF; CDR3 DNA: TGCGCCAGCAGCCAAATAGACAGGGGCGAAGCTTTCTTT
D gene: -; J gene: TRBJ2-5; clone size: once; V gene: TRBV21-1; CDR3 protein: CASSRWPDRDVQETQYF; CDR3 DNA: TGTGCCAGCAGCCGATGGCCGGACCGGGACGTCCAAGAGACCCAGTACTTC
D gene: -; J gene: TRBJ2-3; clone size: -; V gene: TRBV6-5; CDR3 protein: CASSYGRPSSTDTQYF; CDR3 DNA: TGTGCCAGCAGTTACGGCAGGCCCTCTAGCACAGATACGCAGTATTTT
D gene: -; J gene: TRBJ1-3; clone size: few; V gene: TRBV5-1; CDR3 protein: CASSLAPGGTSGNTIYF; CDR3 DNA: TGCGCCAGCAGCTTGGCCCCAGGAGGGACCTCTGGAAACACCATATATTTT
D gene: TRBD2; J gene: TRBJ2-7; clone size: -; V gene: TRBV2; CDR3 protein: CARGGTPGRSYEQYF; CDR3 DNA: TGTGCCAGGGGGGGGACGCCCGGGAGATCCTACGAGCAGTACTTC
D gene: TRBD1; J gene: TRBJ1-5; clone size: -; V gene: TRBV5-8; CDR3 protein: CASSPGQGWGNQPQHF; CDR3 DNA: TGTGCCAGCAGCCCTGGACAGGGATGGGGCAATCAGCCCCAGCATTTT
D gene: -; J gene: TRBJ2-3; clone size: -; V gene: TRBV4-1; CDR3 protein: CASSQETGSHTQYF; CDR3 DNA: TGCGCCAGCAGCCAAGAAACGGGGTCGCATACGCAGTATTTT
D gene: -; J gene: TRBJ1-6; clone size: -; V gene: TRBV30; CDR3 protein: CAWSRNTPLHF; CDR3 DNA: TGTGCCTGGAGTCGGAATACTCCCCTCCACTTT
D gene: -; J gene: TRBJ1-5; clone size: -; V gene: TRBV5-6; CDR3 protein: CASNLGTVSNQPQHF; CDR3 DNA: TGTGCCAGCAACCTCGGGACGGTGAGCAATCAGCCCCAGCATTTT
D gene: TRBD1; J gene: TRBJ1-4; clone size: -; V gene: TRBV7-2; CDR3 protein: CASSFQGAANEKLFF; CDR3 DNA: TGTGCCAGCAGCTTCCAGGGGGCGGCTAATGAAAAACTGTTTTTT
D gene: -; J gene: TRBJ2-2; clone size: -; V gene: TRBV9; CDR3 protein: CASSSPGTVEGGELFF; CDR3 DNA: TGTGCCAGCAGCTCCCCGGGGACTGTTGAAGGCGGGGAGCTGTTTTTT
D gene: -; J gene: TRBJ1-4; clone size: -; V gene: TRBV14; CDR3 protein: CASSQVAQNEKLFF; CDR3 DNA: TGTGCCAGCAGCCAAGTCGCCCAAAATGAAAAACTGTTTTTT
D gene: -; J gene: TRBJ2-1; clone size: -; V gene: TRBV6-6; CDR3 protein: CASSYSRVYNEQFF; CDR3 DNA: TGTGCCAGCAGTTACTCGAGAGTATACAATGAGCAGTTCTTC
D gene: -; J gene: TRBJ2-7; clone size: once; V gene: TRBV29-1; CDR3 protein: CSVEGSNPYEQYF; CDR3 DNA: TGCAGCGTTGAGGGCAGTAACCCCTACGAGCAGTACTTC
D gene: TRBD1; J gene: TRBJ2-7; clone size: -; V gene: TRBV5-1; CDR3 protein: CASSRDRGSYEQYF; CDR3 DNA: TGCGCCAGCAGCCGGGACAGGGGAAGCTACGAGCAGTACTTC
D gene: -; J gene: TRBJ1-1; clone size: -; V gene: TRBV7-2; CDR3 protein: CASSLIGIGVNTEAFF; CDR3 DNA: TGTGCCAGCAGCTTAATAGGAATAGGGGTTAACACTGAAGCTTTCTTT
D gene: -; J gene: TRBJ1-2; clone size: -; V gene: TRBV28; CDR3 protein: CASSTLRGRTVANYGYTF; CDR3 DNA: TGTGCCAGCAGCACTCTCCGGGGTAGAACGGTTGCTAACTATGGCTACACCTTC
D gene: TRBD2; J gene: TRBJ2-1; clone size: -; V gene: TRBV9; CDR3 protein: CASSVLAGPHNEQFF; CDR3 DNA: TGTGCCAGCAGCGTCCTAGCGGGACCCCACAATGAGCAGTTCTTC